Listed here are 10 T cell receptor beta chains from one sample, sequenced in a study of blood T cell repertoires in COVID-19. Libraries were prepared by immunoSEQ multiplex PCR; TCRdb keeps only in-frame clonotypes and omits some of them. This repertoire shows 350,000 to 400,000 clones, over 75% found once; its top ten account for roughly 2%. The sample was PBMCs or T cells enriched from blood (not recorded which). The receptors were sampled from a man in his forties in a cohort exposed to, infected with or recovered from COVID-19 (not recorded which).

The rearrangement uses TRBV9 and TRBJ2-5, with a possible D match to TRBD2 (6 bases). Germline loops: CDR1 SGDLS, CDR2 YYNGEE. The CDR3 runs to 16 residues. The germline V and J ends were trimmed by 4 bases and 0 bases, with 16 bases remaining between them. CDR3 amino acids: CASSSLGGVYQETQYF. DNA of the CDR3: TGTGCCAGCAGCTCCCTCGGGGGAGTGTACCAAGAGACCCAGTACTTC.

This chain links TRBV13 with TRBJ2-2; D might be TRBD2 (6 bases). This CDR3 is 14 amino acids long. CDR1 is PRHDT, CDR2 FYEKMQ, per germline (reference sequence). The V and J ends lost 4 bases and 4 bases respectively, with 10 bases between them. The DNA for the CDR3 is TGTGCCAGCAGCTCTACGGAGGGCACCGGGGAGCTGTTTTTT. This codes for CASSSTEGTGELFF.

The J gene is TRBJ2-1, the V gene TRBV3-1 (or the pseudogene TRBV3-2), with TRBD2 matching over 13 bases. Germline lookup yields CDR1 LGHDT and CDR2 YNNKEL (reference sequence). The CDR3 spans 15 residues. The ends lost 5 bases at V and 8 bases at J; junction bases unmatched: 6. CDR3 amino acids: CASSLLAGGRDEQFF. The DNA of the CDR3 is TGTGCCAGCAGCTTACTAGCGGGAGGGCGGGATGAGCAGTTCTTC.

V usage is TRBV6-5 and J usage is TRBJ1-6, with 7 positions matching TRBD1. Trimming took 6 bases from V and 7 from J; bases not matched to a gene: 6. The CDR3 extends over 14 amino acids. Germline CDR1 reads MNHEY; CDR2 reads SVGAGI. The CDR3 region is CASSHDRVNSPLHF. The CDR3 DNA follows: TGTGCCAGCAGCCACGACAGGGTAAATTCACCCCTCCACTTT.

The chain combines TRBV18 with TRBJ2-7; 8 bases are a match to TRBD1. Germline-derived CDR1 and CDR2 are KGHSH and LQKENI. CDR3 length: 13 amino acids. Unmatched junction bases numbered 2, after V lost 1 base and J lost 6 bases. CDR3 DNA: TGTGCCAGCTCACCACATACAGGGGGCGAGCAGTACTTC. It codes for CASSPHTGGEQYF.

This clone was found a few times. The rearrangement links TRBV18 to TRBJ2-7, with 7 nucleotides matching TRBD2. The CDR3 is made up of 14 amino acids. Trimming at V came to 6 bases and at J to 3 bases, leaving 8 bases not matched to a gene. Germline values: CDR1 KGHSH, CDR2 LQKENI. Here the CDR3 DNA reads TGTGCCAGCTCCCAGTCGGGAGGACTCTACGAGCAGTACTTC. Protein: CASSQSGGLYEQYF.

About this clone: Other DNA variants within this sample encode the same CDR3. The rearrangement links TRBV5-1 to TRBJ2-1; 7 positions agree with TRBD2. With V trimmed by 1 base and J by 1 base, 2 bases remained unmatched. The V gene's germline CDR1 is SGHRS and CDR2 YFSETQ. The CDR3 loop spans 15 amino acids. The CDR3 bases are TGCGCCAGCAGCTTGAAGCGGGGATCCTACAATGAGCAGTTCTTC. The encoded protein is CASSLKRGSYNEQFF.

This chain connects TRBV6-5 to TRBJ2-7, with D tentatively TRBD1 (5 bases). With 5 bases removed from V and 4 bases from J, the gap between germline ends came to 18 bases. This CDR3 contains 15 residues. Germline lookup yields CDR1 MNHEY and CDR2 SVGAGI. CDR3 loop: CASSPRTRQPYEQYF. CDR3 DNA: TGTGCCAGCAGTCCGCGGACAAGACAACCTTACGAGCAGTACTTC.

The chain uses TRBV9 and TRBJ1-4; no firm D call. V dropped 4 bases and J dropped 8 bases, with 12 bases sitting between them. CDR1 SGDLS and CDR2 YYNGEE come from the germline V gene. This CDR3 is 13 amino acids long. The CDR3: CASSPRLGEKLFF. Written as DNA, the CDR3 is TGTGCCAGCAGCCCCCGCCTCGGGGAAAAACTGTTTTTT.

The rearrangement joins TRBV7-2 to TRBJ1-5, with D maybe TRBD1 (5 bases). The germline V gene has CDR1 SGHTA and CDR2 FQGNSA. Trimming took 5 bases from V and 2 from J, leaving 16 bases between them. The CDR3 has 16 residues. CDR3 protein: CASSPAGVQGNQPQHF. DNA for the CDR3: TGTGCCAGCAGCCCCGCGGGGGTTCAGGGCAATCAGCCCCAGCATTTT.